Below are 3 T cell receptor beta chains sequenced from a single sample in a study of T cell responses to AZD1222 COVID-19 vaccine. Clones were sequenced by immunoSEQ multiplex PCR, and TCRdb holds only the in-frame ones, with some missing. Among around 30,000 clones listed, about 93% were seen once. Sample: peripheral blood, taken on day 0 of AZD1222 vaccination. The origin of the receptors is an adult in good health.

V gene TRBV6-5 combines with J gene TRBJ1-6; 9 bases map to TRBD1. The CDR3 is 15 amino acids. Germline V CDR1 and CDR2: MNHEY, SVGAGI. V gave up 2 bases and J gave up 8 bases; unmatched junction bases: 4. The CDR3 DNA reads TGTGCCAGCAGTTACCAGGGACAGGGTGATTCACCCCTCCACTTT. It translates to CASSYQGQGDSPLHF.

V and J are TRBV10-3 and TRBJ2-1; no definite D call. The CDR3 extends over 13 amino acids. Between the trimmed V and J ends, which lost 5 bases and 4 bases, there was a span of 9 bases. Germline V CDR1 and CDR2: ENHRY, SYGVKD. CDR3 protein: CAISQPEYNEQFF. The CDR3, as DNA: TGTGCCATCAGTCAGCCAGAGTACAATGAGCAGTTCTTC.

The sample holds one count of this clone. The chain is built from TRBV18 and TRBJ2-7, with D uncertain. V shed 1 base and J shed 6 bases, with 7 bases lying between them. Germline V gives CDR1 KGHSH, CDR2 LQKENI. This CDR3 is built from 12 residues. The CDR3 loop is CASSPLNAEQYF. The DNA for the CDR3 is TGTGCCAGCTCACCACTCAACGCCGAGCAGTACTTC. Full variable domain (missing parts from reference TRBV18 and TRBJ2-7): NAGVMQNPRHLVRRRGQEARLRCSPMKGHSHVYWYRQLPEEGLKFMVYLQKENIIDESGMPKERFSAEFPKEGPSILRIQQVVRGDSAAYFCASSPLNAEQYFGPGTRLTVT.